Presented here are 23 T cell receptor beta chains from one specimen sequenced in a study of blood T cell repertoires in COVID-19. Assay: immunoSEQ multiplex PCR; the TCRdb copy retains only in-frame clones and omits some. The sample has roughly 16,000 clones, about 92% seen once. Sequencing used peripheral blood. The source of these receptors is a human donor in a cohort sampled during active COVID-19.

The gene calls are TRBV12-3 or TRBV12-4 and TRBJ1-1; 8 bases line up with TRBD1. The V gene end was trimmed by 3 bases and the J gene end by 7 bases; junction bases not matched to a gene: 1. This CDR3 has 12 residues. The DNA of the CDR3 is TGTGCCAGCAGTTTTGACAGGGGTGAAGCTTTCTTT. As protein: CASSFDRGEAFF.

The gene calls are TRBV19 and TRBJ2-7, with D tentatively TRBD1 (6 bases). The CDR3 runs 14 residues. V gave up 5 bases and J gave up 4 bases, with 15 bases separating them. Germline loops: CDR1 LNHDA, CDR2 SQIVND (reference sequence). The CDR3 here is CASSSTTGRYEQYF. CDR3 bases: TGTGCCAGTAGTTCGACGACAGGCAGGTACGAGCAGTACTTC.

The genes are TRBV6-2 or TRBV6-3 and TRBJ2-1; TRBD2 might be the D (6 bases). V was trimmed by 2 bases and J by 3 bases, leaving 14 bases between them. The CDR3 covers 16 residues. CDR1 MNHEY and CDR2 SVGEGT come from the germline V gene. CDR3 nucleotides: TGTGCCAGCAGTTACCCCGGACTATTAGGCTACAATGAGCAGTTCTTC. This encodes CASSYPGLLGYNEQFF.

The chain is built from TRBV5-1 and TRBJ1-1; D possibly corresponds to TRBD1 (5 bases). The CDR3 consists of 14 residues. Trimming shortened V by 2 bases and J by 7 bases, and 15 bases separated the two germline ends. Germline V gene lookup returns CDR1 SGHRS and CDR2 YFSETQ. This CDR3 reads CASSLHPDTFEAFF. CDR3 nucleotides: TGCGCCAGCAGCTTACACCCGGACACTTTTGAAGCTTTCTTT.

This clone was detected once. The chain recombines TRBV30 with TRBJ2-1; D gene ambiguous. This CDR3 is built from 12 residues. V lost 3 bases and J lost 6, with 9 bases in between. Germline-derived CDR1 and CDR2 are GTSNPN and SVGIG (reference sequence). In nucleotides, the CDR3 is TGTGCCTGGAGAGCCTCGCCCAATGAGCAGTTCTTC. It encodes CAWRASPNEQFF.

The chain joins TRBV6-5 to TRBJ2-1; D not certain. V was pared by 4 bases and J by 8 bases, with 12 bases between. Germline CDR1 reads MNHEY; CDR2 reads SVGAGI. The length of the CDR3 is 13 residues. The CDR3 loop is CASSFIEFDEQFF. The DNA of the CDR3 is TGTGCCAGCAGTTTTATTGAGTTCGATGAGCAGTTCTTC.

The chain has TRBV29-1 and TRBJ1-5; D remains ambiguous. The CDR3 extends over 13 amino acids. Germline V CDR1 and CDR2: SQVTM, ANQGSEA. The germline V and J ends were trimmed by 6 bases and 3 bases, with 12 bases remaining between them. In DNA, the CDR3 is TGCAGCGTCGGCCCGGGATTCAATCAGCCCCAGCATTTT. As protein: CSVGPGFNQPQHF.

The chain recombines TRBV6-2 or TRBV6-3 with TRBJ1-6, with 7 bases lining up with TRBD1. V lost 6 bases to trimming and J lost 8 bases; unmatched junction nucleotides: 10. CDR3 length equals 15 residues. Germline loops: CDR1 MNHEY, CDR2 SVGEGT. CDR3 region: CASSPLTGLYSPLHF. The CDR3 DNA is TGTGCCAGCAGCCCTCTGACAGGGTTGTATTCACCCCTCCACTTT.

CDR3 nucleotides: TGTGCCACCAGCTCTAAATTAACCTACGAGCAGTACTTC. It encodes CATSSKLTYEQYF. This sequence joins TRBV15 and TRBJ2-7; D is undetermined. Germline V gives CDR1 LNHNV, CDR2 YYDKDF (reference sequence). V gave up 5 bases and J gave up 2 bases, with 10 bases separating them. The CDR3 runs 13 residues.

This CDR3 reads CASSGGSGRKMDNEQFF. As DNA, the CDR3 is TGTGCCAGCAGCGGGGGTAGCGGGAGGAAAATGGACAATGAGCAGTTCTTC. The chain uses TRBV7-9 and TRBJ2-1; 10 nucleotides align to TRBD2. The CDR3 runs to 17 residues. The V segment lost 5 bases and the J segment 5 bases; nucleotides outside the gene matches: 12. Germline lookup yields CDR1 SEHNR and CDR2 FQNEAQ (reference sequence). The entire variable domain, with the rest obtained from reference TRBV7-9 and TRBJ2-1, is as follows: DTGVSQNPRHKITKRGQNVTFRCDPISEHNRLYWYRQTLGQGPEFLTYFQNEAQLEKSRLLSDRFSAERPKGSFSTLEIQRTEQGDSAMYLCASSGGSGRKMDNEQFFGPGTRLTVL.

V is TRBV6-2 or TRBV6-3 and J is TRBJ1-3; 7 nucleotides align to TRBD1. V trimming: 6 bases; J trimming: 1 base; junction bases outside the gene matches: 15. Germline CDR1 is MNHEY and CDR2 is SVGEGT. This CDR3 contains 18 residues. This CDR3 is CASSLTAGQERSGNTIYF. The CDR3 DNA sequence: TGTGCCAGCAGCCTGACGGCCGGACAGGAGAGATCTGGAAACACCATATATTTT.

Here the CDR3 reads CASSLYSAGNTDTQYF. DNA for the CDR3: TGCGCCAGCAGCCTGTATAGTGCAGGTAACACAGATACGCAGTATTTT. This rearrangement joins TRBV4-3 to TRBJ2-3; the D is unclear. The CDR3 runs 16 residues. V was trimmed by 4 bases and J by 2 bases, leaving 16 bases between them. Germline CDR1 LGHNA, CDR2 YSLEER.

The chain combines TRBV19 with TRBJ2-2, with a possible D match to TRBD2 (6 bases). Per the germline V gene, CDR1 is LNHDA and CDR2 is SQIVND (reference sequence). The CDR3 covers 15 residues. Trimming removed 5 bases at V and 2 bases at J, with 12 bases between. The CDR3 protein is CASSWTTHNTGELFF. Written as DNA, the CDR3 is TGTGCCAGTAGTTGGACTACCCATAACACCGGGGAGCTGTTTTTT.

This sequence joins TRBV10-1 and TRBJ2-1, with 10 bases fitting TRBD2. V lost 3 bases, J lost 15 bases, and 11 bases stayed unmatched. The CDR3 runs 14 residues. Germline V gene data show CDR1 as WNHNN and CDR2 as SYGVQD (reference sequence). The CDR3 is CASSDETSGNKPFF. CDR3 nucleotide sequence: TGCGCCAGCAGTGATGAAACTAGCGGGAATAAGCCGTTCTTC.

V and J are TRBV5-1 and TRBJ2-2; 11 bases map to TRBD1. The germline gives CDR1 SGHRS, CDR2 YFSETQ. CDR3 length equals 16 residues. Losses at the gene ends were 0 bases for V and 6 bases for J; bases not matched to a gene: 4. CDR3 residues: CASSLVPGQGAGELFF. CDR3 sequence (DNA): TGCGCCAGCAGCTTGGTTCCGGGACAGGGGGCCGGGGAGCTGTTTTTT.

The chain has TRBV9 and TRBJ2-3, with 11 bases lining up with TRBD2. The V gene's germline CDR1 is SGDLS and CDR2 YYNGEE. The length of the CDR3 is 17 residues. The trim removed 4 bases at V and 5 bases at J, leaving 12 bases unmatched. This CDR3 reads CASSSLPLAGGEDTQYF. The CDR3 nucleotides are TGTGCCAGCAGCTCTCTGCCCCTAGCGGGGGGTGAAGATACGCAGTATTTT.

CDR3 amino acids: CASSPRTPTYEQYF. The CDR3 DNA follows: TGTGCCAGCAGCCCCCGGACTCCTACCTACGAGCAGTACTTC. The J gene is TRBJ2-7, the V gene TRBV7-9; D might be TRBD2 (5 bases). Germline V gene data show CDR1 as SEHNR and CDR2 as FQNEAQ (reference sequence). V lost 5 bases, J lost 2 bases, and 13 bases lay in between. The CDR3 is 14 amino acids.

The genes are TRBV9 and TRBJ2-5; 7 nucleotides line up with TRBD2. The germline CDR1 and CDR2 sequences are SGDLS and YYNGEE. V lost 3 bases and J lost 3; bases outside the gene matches: 8. The CDR3 length is 15 residues. The CDR3 bases are TGTGCCAGCAGCGCGGGCGGGGGTTCAAAAGAGACCCAGTACTTC. Translating gives CASSAGGGSKETQYF.

The CDR3 DNA is TGTGCCAGCAGCTTGGGGACAGGTAACACAGATACGCAGTATTTT. This codes for CASSLGTGNTDTQYF. This chain connects TRBV28 to TRBJ2-3, with 8 positions matching TRBD1. CDR1 is MDHEN and CDR2 is SYDVKM in the germline V gene. This CDR3 is 15 amino acids long. V was pared by 6 bases and J by 2 bases, with 7 bases of the junction left unmatched.

J is TRBJ2-3 and V is TRBV30; 11 bases are a match to TRBD2. Germline CDR1 is GTSNPN and CDR2 is SVGIG (reference sequence). Trimming took 2 bases from V and 4 from J; bases not matched to a gene: 5. The CDR3 extends over 15 amino acids. CDR3 amino acids: CAWSIGTSGPDTQYF. CDR3 bases: TGTGCCTGGAGTATTGGGACTAGCGGACCAGATACGCAGTATTTT.

V gene TRBV27 combines with J gene TRBJ2-7; 12 positions agree with TRBD2. The CDR3 is made up of 15 amino acids. Germline V CDR1 and CDR2: MNHEY, SMNVEV (reference sequence). The J segment lost 6 bases and the V segment lost 6 bases, leaving 9 bases of the junction unmatched. The CDR3 sequence: CASSPRLAGVSEQYF. In DNA form, the CDR3 reads TGTGCCAGCAGCCCAAGACTAGCGGGAGTGAGCGAGCAGTACTTC.

This chain uses TRBV4-1 with TRBJ2-7; D might be TRBD2 (6 bases). The germline gives CDR1 MGHRA, CDR2 YSYEKL. Trimming cost V 0 bases and J 3 bases, with 15 bases left between them. This CDR3 contains 16 residues. Here the CDR3 reads CASSQDLGLPGYEQYF. In DNA, the CDR3 is TGCGCCAGCAGCCAAGATTTGGGACTCCCTGGCTACGAGCAGTACTTC.

The gene calls are TRBV9 and TRBJ1-4; 9 bases are a match to TRBD1. Germline values: CDR1 SGDLS, CDR2 YYNGEE. After removal of 3 bases from V and 5 bases from J, the junction contained 2 bases not matched to a gene. The length of the CDR3 is 14 residues. The CDR3 is CASSGGQGNEKLFF. DNA of the CDR3: TGTGCCAGCAGCGGCGGACAGGGGAATGAAAAACTGTTTTTT.